The T cell receptor (beta chain) under discussion was sequenced for a study of blood T cell repertoires in COVID-19. Study-level information: Acute and convalescent COVID-19 specimens originated in the United States, Italy and Spain.

In the authors' methods: For nucleated cells, counts were estimated from reference gene primer amplification. The table came from immunoSEQ multiplex PCR; TCRdb's copy has only in-frame clones and leaves some out. V and J calls plus clone size are reproduced from that table; the DNA served to infer D and trimming. The sample lists 300,000 to 350,000 clones; 80% to 95% were seen once. The Seattle patients, enrolled during active infection, were followed longitudinally. J lost 3 bases, V lost 1 base, and 3 bases had no gene match. This CDR3 has 15 residues. CDR1 SGHDN and CDR2 FVKESK come from the germline V gene.

The clonotype was recovered from a woman aged 25 to 45 with COVID-19, enrolled during active disease. The rearrangement links TRBV14 to TRBJ2-7; TRBD2 agrees at 10 bases. The sample was peripheral blood. The DNA for the CDR3 is TGTGCCAGCAGCCAAGTGTCTAGCGGGGGCTACGAGCAGTACTTC. Protein: CASSQVSSGGYEQYF.